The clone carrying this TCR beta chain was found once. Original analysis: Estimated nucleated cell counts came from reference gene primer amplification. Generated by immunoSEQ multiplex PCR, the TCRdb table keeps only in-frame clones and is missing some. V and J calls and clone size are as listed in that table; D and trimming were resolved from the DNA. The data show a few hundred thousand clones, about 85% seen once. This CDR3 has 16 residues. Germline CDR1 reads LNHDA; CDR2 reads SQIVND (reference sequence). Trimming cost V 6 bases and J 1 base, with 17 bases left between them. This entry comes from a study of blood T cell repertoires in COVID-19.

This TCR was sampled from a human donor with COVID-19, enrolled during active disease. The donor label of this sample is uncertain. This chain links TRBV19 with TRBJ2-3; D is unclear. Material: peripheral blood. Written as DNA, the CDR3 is TGTGCCAGTAGCCTTTCCCGGCTAGATCGCACAGATACGCAGTATTTT. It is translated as CASSLSRLDRTDTQYF.